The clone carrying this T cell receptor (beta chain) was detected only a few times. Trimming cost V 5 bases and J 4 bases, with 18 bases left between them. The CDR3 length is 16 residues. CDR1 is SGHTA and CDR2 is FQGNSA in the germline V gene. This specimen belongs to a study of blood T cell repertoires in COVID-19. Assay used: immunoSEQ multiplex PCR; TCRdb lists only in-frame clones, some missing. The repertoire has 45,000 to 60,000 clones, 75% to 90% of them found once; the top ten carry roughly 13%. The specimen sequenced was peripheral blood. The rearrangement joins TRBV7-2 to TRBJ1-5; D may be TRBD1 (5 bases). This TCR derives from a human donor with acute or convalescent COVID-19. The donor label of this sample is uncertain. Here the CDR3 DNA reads TGTGCCAGCAGCATTTACCAGGGTCTTGGGAATCAGCCCCAGCATTTT. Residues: CASSIYQGLGNQPQHF.